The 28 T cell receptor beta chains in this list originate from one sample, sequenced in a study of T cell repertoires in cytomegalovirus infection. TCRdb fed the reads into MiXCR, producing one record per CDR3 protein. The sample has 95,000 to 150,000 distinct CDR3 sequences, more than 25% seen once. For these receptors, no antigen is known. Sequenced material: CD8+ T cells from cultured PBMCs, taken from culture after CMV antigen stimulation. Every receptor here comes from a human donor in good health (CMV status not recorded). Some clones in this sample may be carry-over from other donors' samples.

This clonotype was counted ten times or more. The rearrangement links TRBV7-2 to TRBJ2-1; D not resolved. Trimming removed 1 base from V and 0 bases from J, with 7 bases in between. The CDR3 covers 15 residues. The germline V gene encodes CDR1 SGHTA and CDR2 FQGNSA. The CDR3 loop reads CASSLDESSYNEQFF. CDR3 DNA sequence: TGTGCCAGCAGCTTAGATGAGAGCTCCTACAATGAGCAGTTCTTC. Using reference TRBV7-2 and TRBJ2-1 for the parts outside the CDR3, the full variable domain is GAGVSQSPSNKVTEKGKDVELRCDPISGHTALYWYRQSLGQGLEFLIYFQGNSAPDKSGLPSDRFSAERTGGSVSTLTIQRTQQEDSAVYLCASSLDESSYNEQFFGPGTRLTVL.

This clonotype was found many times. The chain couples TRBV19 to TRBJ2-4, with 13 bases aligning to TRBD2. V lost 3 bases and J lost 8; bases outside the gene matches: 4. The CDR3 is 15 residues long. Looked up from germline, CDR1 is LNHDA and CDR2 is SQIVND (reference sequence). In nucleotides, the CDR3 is TGTGCCAGTAGTATCGCACTAGCGGGGGGGGACATTCAGTACTTC. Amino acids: CASSIALAGGDIQYF.

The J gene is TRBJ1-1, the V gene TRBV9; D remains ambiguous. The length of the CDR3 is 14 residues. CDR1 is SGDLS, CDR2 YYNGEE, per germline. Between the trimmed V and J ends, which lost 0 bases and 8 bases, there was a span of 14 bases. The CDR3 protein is CASSVEAAPVEAFF. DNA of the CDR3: TGTGCCAGCAGCGTAGAGGCCGCACCAGTCGAAGCTTTCTTT.

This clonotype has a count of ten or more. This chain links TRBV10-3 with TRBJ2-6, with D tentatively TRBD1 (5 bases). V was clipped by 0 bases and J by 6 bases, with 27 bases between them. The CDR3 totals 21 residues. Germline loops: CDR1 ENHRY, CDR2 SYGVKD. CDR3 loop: CAISESRMTWTLSGAANVLTF. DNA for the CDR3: TGTGCCATCAGTGAGTCGAGGATGACCTGGACCCTCTCTGGGGCGGCCAACGTCCTGACTTTC.

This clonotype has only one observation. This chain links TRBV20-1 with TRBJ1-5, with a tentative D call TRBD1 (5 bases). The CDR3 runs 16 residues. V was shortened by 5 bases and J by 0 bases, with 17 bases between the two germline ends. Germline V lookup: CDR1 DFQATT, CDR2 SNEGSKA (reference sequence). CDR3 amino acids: CSASPWAGDSNQPQHF. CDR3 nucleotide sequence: TGCAGTGCTTCCCCGTGGGCGGGGGATAGCAATCAGCCCCAGCATTTT.

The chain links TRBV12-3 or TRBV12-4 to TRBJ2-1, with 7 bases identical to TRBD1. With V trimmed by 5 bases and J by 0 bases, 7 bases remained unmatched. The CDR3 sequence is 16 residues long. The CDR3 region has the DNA TGTGCCAGCAGTGAGGACAGGACCAGCTCCTACAATGAGCAGTTCTTC. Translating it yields CASSEDRTSSYNEQFF.

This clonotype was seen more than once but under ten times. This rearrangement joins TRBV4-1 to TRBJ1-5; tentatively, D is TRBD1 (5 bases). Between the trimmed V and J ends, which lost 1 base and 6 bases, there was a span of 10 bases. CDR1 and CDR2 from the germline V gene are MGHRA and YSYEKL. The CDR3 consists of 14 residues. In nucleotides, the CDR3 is TGCGCCAGCAGCCAAGTTCAAAGGGGTCAGCCCCAGCATTTT. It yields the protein CASSQVQRGQPQHF.

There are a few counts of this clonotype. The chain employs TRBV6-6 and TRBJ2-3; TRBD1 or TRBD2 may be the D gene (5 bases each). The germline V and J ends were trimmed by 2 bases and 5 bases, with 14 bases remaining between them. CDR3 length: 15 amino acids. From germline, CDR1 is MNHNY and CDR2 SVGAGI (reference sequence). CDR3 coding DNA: TGTGCCAGCAGTTACGTGGGGGTCGATATAGATACGCAGTATTTT. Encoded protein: CASSYVGVDIDTQYF.

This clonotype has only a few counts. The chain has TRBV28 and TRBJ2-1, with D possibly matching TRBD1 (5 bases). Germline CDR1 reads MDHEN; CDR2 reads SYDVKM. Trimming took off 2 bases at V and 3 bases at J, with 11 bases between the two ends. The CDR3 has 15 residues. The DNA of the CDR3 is TGTGCCAGCAGTTTAGTCAGGGTGGACTACAATGAGCAGTTCTTC. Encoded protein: CASSLVRVDYNEQFF.

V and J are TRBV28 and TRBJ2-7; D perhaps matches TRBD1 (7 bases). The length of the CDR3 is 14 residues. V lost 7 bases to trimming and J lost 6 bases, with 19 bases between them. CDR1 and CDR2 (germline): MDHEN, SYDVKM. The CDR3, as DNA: TGTGCCAGCACAATGGGGCCAGGGGGGTTCGAGCAGTACTTC. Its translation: CASTMGPGGFEQYF.

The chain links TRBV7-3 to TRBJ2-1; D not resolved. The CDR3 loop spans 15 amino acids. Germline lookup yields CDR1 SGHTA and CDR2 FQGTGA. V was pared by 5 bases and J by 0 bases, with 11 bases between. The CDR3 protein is CASSHEPSSYNEQFF. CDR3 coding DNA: TGTGCCAGCAGCCACGAGCCAAGCTCCTACAATGAGCAGTTCTTC.

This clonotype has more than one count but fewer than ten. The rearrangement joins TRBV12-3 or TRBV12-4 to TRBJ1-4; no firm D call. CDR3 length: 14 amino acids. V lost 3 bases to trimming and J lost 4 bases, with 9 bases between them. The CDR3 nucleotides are TGTGCCAGCAGTTTGGGGTCAGTTAATGAAAAACTGTTTTTT. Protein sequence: CASSLGSVNEKLFF.

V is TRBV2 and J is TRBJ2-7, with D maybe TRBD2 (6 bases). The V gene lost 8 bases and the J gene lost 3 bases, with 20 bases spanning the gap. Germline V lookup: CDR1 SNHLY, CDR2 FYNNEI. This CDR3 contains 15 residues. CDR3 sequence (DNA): TGTGCCAGCGGAGGGACGAGGTTGAGAAACTACGAGCAGTACTTC. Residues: CASGGTRLRNYEQYF.

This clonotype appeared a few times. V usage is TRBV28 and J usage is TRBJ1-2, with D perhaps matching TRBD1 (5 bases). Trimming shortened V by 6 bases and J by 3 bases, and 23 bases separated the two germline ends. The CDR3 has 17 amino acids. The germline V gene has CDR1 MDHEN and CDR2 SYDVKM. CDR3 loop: CASSQRFTGGPYYGYTF. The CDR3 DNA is TGTGCCAGCAGCCAAAGGTTTACGGGGGGACCCTACTATGGCTACACCTTC.

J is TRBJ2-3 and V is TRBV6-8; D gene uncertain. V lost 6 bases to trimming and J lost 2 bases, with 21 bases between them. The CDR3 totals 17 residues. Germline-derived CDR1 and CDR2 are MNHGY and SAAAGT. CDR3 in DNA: TGTGCCAGCAGCCAAAGCAGGCCGCCCGGGTACACAGATACGCAGTATTTT. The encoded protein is CASSQSRPPGYTDTQYF.

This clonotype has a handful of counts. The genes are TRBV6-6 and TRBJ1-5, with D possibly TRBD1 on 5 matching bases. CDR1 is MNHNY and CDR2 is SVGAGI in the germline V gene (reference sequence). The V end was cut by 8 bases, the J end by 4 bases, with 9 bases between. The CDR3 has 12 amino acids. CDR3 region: CASPKGNQPQHF. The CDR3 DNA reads TGTGCCAGCCCGAAGGGGAATCAGCCCCAGCATTTT.

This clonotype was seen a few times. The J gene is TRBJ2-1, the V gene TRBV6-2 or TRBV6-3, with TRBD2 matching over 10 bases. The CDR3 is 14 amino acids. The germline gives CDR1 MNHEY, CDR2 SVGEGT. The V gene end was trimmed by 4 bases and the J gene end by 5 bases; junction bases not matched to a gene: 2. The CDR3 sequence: CASSSSGGHNEQFF. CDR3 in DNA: TGTGCCAGCAGTTCTAGCGGGGGACACAATGAGCAGTTCTTC.

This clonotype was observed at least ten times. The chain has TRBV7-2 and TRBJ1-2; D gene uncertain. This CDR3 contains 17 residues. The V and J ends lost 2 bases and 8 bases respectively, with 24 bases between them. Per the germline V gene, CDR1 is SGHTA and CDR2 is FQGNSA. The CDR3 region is CASSLSQYRSPSEGYTF. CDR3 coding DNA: TGTGCCAGCAGCTTATCACAGTACCGATCGCCGAGCGAGGGCTACACCTTC.

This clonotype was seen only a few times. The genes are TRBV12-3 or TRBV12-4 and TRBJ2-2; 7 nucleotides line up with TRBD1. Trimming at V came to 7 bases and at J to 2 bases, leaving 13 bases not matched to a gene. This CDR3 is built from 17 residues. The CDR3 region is CASIRTGQNINTGELFF. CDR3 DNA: TGTGCCAGCATTCGGACAGGACAAAACATAAACACCGGGGAGCTGTTTTTT.

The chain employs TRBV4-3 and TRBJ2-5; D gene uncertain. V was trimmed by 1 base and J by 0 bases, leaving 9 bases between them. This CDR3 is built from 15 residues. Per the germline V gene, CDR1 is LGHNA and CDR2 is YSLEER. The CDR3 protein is CASSQASRYQETQYF. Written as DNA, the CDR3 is TGCGCCAGCAGCCAAGCCTCCCGGTACCAAGAGACCCAGTACTTC.

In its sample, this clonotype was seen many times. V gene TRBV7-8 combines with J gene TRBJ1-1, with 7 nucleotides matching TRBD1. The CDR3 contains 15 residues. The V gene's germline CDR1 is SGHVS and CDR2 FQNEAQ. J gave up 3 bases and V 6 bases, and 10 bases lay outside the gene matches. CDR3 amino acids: CASSFRDSRDTEAFF. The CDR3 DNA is TGTGCCAGCAGTTTTCGGGACAGCCGAGACACTGAAGCTTTCTTT.

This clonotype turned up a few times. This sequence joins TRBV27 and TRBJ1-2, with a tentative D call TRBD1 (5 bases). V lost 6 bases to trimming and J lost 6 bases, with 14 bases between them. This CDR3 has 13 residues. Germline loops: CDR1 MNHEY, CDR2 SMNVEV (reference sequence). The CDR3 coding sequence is TGTGCCAGCAGGGGCAGGGAAGTCCATGGCTACACCTTC. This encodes CASRGREVHGYTF.

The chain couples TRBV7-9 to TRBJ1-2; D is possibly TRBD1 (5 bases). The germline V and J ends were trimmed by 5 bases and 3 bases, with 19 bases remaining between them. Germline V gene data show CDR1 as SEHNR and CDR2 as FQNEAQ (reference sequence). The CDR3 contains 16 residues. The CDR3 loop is CASSPRGGQVYYGYTF. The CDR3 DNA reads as TGTGCCAGCAGCCCGAGGGGCGGGCAGGTCTACTATGGCTACACCTTC.

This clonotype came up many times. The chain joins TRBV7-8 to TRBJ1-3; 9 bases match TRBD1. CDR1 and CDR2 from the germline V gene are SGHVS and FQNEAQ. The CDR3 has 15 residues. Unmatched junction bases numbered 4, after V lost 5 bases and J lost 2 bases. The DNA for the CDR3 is TGTGCCAGCAGCACACAGGGGGCTACTGGAAACACCATATATTTT. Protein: CASSTQGATGNTIYF. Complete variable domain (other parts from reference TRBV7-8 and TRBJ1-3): GAGVSQSPRYKVAKRGQDVALRCDPISGHVSLFWYQQALGQGPEFLTYFQNEAQLDKSGLPSDRFFAERPEGSVSTLKIQRTQQEDSAVYLCASSTQGATGNTIYFGEGSWLTVV.

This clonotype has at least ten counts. DNA for the CDR3: TGTGCCAGCAGCTTCTCCCAGACTCAGGGGGTCCTGACTTTC. Translated: CASSFSQTQGVLTF. The J gene is TRBJ2-6, the V gene TRBV5-6; weak D call: TRBD1 (6 bases). CDR1 and CDR2 from the germline V gene are SGHDT and YYEEEE. This CDR3 contains 14 residues. V was clipped by 2 bases and J by 13 bases, with 16 bases between them. Together with reference TRBV5-6 and TRBJ2-6, the CDR3 gives the full variable domain: DAGVTQSPTHLIKTRGQQVTLRCSPKSGHDTVSWYQQALGQGPQFIFQYYEEEERQRGNFPDRFSGHQFPNYSSELNVNALLLGDSALYLCASSFSQTQGVLTFGAGSRLTVL.

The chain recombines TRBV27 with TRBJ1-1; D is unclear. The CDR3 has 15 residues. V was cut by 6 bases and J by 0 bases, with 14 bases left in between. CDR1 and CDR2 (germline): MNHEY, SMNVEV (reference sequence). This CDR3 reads CASRLTGRLNTEAFF. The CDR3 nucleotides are TGTGCCAGCAGACTGACTGGGAGACTGAACACTGAAGCTTTCTTT.

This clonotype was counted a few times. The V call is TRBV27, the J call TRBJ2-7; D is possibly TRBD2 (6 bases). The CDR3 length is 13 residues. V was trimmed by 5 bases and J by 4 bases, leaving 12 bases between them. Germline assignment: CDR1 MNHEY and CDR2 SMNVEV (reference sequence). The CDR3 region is CASSTHGGYEQYF. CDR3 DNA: TGTGCCAGCAGTACACACGGGGGTTACGAGCAGTACTTC.

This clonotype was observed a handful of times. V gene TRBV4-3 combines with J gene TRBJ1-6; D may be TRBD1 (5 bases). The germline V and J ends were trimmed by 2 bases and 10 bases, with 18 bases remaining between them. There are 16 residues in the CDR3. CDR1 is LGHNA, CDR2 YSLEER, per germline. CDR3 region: CASSQYRGLERSPLHF. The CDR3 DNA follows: TGCGCCAGCAGCCAATATCGGGGGTTGGAACGATCACCCCTCCACTTT.